The 13 T cell receptor beta chains presented below share a single source sample, sequenced in a study of PD-1 blockade in classical Hodgkin lymphoma. The time point here: cycle 4 day 1 (C4D1), after less than seven weeks of nivolumab. Brentuximab vedotin exposure varied among the patients, all of whom had relapsed after autologous stem cell transplantation. Sequencing was performed with immunoSEQ multiplex PCR; in TCRdb, only in-frame clones are kept and a portion is missing. The sample has under 20,000 clones, around 80% seen once. Sequences were derived from peripheral blood mononuclear cells (PBMCs), sampled before the fourth cycle of nivolumab. The receptors originated from a human donor with classical Hodgkin lymphoma.

The chain joins TRBV20-1 to TRBJ2-3; no clear D gene. Germline loops: CDR1 DFQATT, CDR2 SNEGSKA (reference sequence). The CDR3 is 11 residues long. V was clipped by 5 bases and J by 0 bases, with 3 bases between them. CDR3 DNA: TGCAGTGCTCAGAGCACAGATACGCAGTATTTT. This codes for CSAQSTDTQYF.

The chain combines TRBV5-1 with TRBJ2-3; unclear D gene. Trimming shortened V by 0 bases and J by 2 bases, and 10 bases separated the two germline ends. Germline assignment: CDR1 SGHRS and CDR2 YFSETQ. The CDR3 extends over 15 amino acids. The CDR3 loop is CASSLVPESTDTQYF. CDR3 sequence (DNA): TGCGCCAGCAGCTTGGTTCCAGAGTCCACAGATACGCAGTATTTT.

The chain recombines TRBV7-9 with TRBJ1-1; D remains ambiguous. From germline, CDR1 is SEHNR and CDR2 FQNEAQ (reference sequence). V was cut by 5 bases and J by 2 bases, with 15 bases left in between. CDR3 length: 15 residues. CDR3 sequence (DNA): TGTGCCAGCAGCCACTTAGGCGCAGTAAACACTGAAGCTTTCTTT. The encoded protein is CASSHLGAVNTEAFF.

This clone came up a few times. The CDR3 DNA reads TGTGCCAGCAGTGATATTCTTAGAGGCCTTACAAGGGGCTACACCTTC. Protein product: CASSDILRGLTRGYTF. The chain combines TRBV6-1 with TRBJ1-2; D unclear. Germline V CDR1 and CDR2: MNHNS, SASEGT. The V end was cut by 3 bases, the J end by 8 bases, with 22 bases between. CDR3 length: 16 amino acids.

The chain is built from TRBV4-3 and TRBJ2-7; D is perhaps TRBD1 (5 bases). The CDR3 runs to 13 residues. Germline loops: CDR1 LGHNA, CDR2 YSLEER. Trimming took 1 base from V and 3 from J, leaving 7 bases between them. The CDR3 bases are TGCGCCAGCAGCCAAGGACAGTACTACGAGCAGTACTTC. Its protein is CASSQGQYYEQYF.

The CDR3 DNA is TGTGCCAGCAGCGAAGACCGGTCTGGGGCCAACGTCCTGACTTTC. Translated: CASSEDRSGANVLTF. V gene TRBV7-9 combines with J gene TRBJ2-6, with D unclear. This CDR3 is built from 15 residues. CDR1 is SEHNR, CDR2 FQNEAQ, per germline (reference sequence). V lost 5 bases and J 1 base, leaving 9 bases between the germline ends. Based on the CDR3 plus reference TRBV7-9 and TRBJ2-6, the full variable domain is DTGVSQNPRHKITKRGQNVTFRCDPISEHNRLYWYRQTLGQGPEFLTYFQNEAQLEKSRLLSDRFSAERPKGSFSTLEIQRTEQGDSAMYLCASSEDRSGANVLTFGAGSRLTVL.

The chain has TRBV11-3 and TRBJ2-3, with 10 bases fitting TRBD2. The CDR3 has 15 amino acids. J gave up 2 bases and V 6 bases, and 5 bases lay outside the gene matches. The germline V gene encodes CDR1 SGHNT and CDR2 YENEEA. The CDR3 reads CASSPSGGDTDTQYF. In DNA, the CDR3 is TGTGCCAGCAGTCCCAGCGGGGGGGACACAGATACGCAGTATTTT.

The chain couples TRBV5-4 to TRBJ2-7, with TRBD2 matching 7 bases. Germline trimming cut 4 bases from V and 4 bases from J; bases unmatched to any gene: 8. This CDR3 comprises 14 residues. The germline CDR1 and CDR2 sequences are SGHNT and YYREEE (reference sequence). CDR3 sequence (DNA): TGTGCCAGCAGCCAGCAGGGAGGGAAATACGAGCAGTACTTC. Its translation: CASSQQGGKYEQYF.

V is TRBV14 and J is TRBJ2-7, with D possibly matching TRBD1 (5 bases). The CDR3 is 12 residues long. Germline V CDR1 and CDR2: SGHDN, FVKESK. V gave up 3 bases and J gave up 3 bases, with 6 bases separating them. CDR3 in DNA: TGTGCCAGCAGCCACGACAGCTACGAGCAGTACTTC. It encodes CASSHDSYEQYF. Full variable domain (remainder filled in from reference TRBV14 and TRBJ2-7): EAGVTQFPSHSVIEKGQTVTLRCDPISGHDNLYWYRRVMGKEIKFLLHFVKESKQDESGMPNNRFLAERTGGTYSTLKVQPAELEDSGVYFCASSHDSYEQYFGPGTRLTVT.

The V and J genes are TRBV7-8 and TRBJ1-3; no clear D. Trimming removed 5 bases at V and 1 base at J, with 6 bases between. This CDR3 region has 13 residues. Germline V gene data show CDR1 as SGHVS and CDR2 as FQNEAQ. CDR3 sequence reads: CASSPLSGNTIYF. CDR3 bases: TGTGCCAGCAGCCCGTTATCTGGAAACACCATATATTTT.

This clone ranks as medium-sized (0.01 to 0.1%). The J gene is TRBJ1-6, the V gene TRBV6-5; 10 bases align to TRBD1. V shed 2 bases, J shed 10 bases, and the junction held 2 bases outside the gene matches. Germline lookup yields CDR1 MNHEY and CDR2 SVGAGI. The CDR3 extends over 14 amino acids. CDR3 in amino acids: CASSYGGQGSPLHF. The DNA for the CDR3 is TGTGCCAGCAGTTACGGGGGACAGGGGTCACCCCTCCACTTT.

The table lists this clone with a count of one. The rearrangement uses TRBV9 and TRBJ2-1; 11 bases match TRBD1. Losses at the gene ends were 4 bases for V and 5 bases for J; bases not matched to a gene: 5. Germline values: CDR1 SGDLS, CDR2 YYNGEE. There are 15 residues in the CDR3. The CDR3 sequence is CASSWTGGNDNEQFF. The CDR3 bases are TGTGCCAGCAGCTGGACAGGGGGCAACGACAATGAGCAGTTCTTC.

This clone was detected a few times. The chain links TRBV2 to TRBJ2-5, with TRBD2 matching 9 bases. Germline V gene sequence: CDR1 SNHLY, CDR2 FYNNEI. The ends lost 8 bases at V and 5 bases at J; junction bases unmatched: 6. This CDR3 contains 13 residues. The DNA for the CDR3 is TGTGCCAGCGGTAGCGGGAGTAGGGAGACCCAGTACTTC. Translating it yields CASGSGSRETQYF.